This T cell receptor (beta chain) was identified in a study of OX40 agonist ivuxolimab in advanced cancers. At the level of the study: Six ivuxolimab dose levels, 0.01 to 10 mg/kg, were given intravenously every 2 weeks. Three patients got partial responses; one had hepatocellular carcinoma and two had cutaneous melanoma. Cohort: approximately 83% men, mean age approximately 60, aged about 23 to 80.

Note on this clone: The antigen remains unidentified.

Produced via immunoSEQ multiplex PCR; TCRdb's table is partial and in-frame only. In the table there are around 31,000 clones, around 90% of which are singletons. General study findings and limits: Patients who responded partially at 0.1-3.0 mg/kg showed clonal expansion ranking among the lowest.

Source: CD4+ or CD8+ T cells sorted from blood, taken in a trial of the OX40 agonist ivuxolimab. The TCR was taken from an adult with an advanced solid tumor such as melanoma, head and neck, liver or kidney cancer.

The CDR3 sequence is CASSRANTGELFF. The CDR3 nucleotides are TGTGCCAGCAGCCGCGCGAACACCGGGGAGCTGTTTTTT. This chain connects TRBV7-9 to TRBJ2-2; D is unresolved. The CDR3 contains 13 residues. In germline, CDR1 is SEHNR, CDR2 FQNEAQ (reference sequence). Trimming left V 5 bases short and J 0 bases short, with 4 bases between. Full variable domain (remainder filled in from reference TRBV7-9 and TRBJ2-2): DTGVSQNPRHKITKRGQNVTFRCDPISEHNRLYWYRQTLGQGPEFLTYFQNEAQLEKSRLLSDRFSAERPKGSFSTLEIQRTEQGDSAMYLCASSRANTGELFFGEGSRLTVL.